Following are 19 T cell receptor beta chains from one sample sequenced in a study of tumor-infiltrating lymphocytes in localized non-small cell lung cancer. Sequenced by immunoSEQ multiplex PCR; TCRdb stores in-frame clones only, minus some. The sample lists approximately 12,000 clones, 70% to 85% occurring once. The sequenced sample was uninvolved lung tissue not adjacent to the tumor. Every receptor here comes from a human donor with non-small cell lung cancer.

In DNA form, the CDR3 reads TGCGCCAGCAGCTTCGGGAGCTCGAACACTGAAGCTTTCTTT. This gives the protein CASSFGSSNTEAFF. The chain uses TRBV5-1 and TRBJ1-1; D gene unclear. V was cut by 2 bases and J by 1 base, with 9 bases left in between. The CDR3 loop spans 14 amino acids. Germline values: CDR1 SGHRS, CDR2 YFSETQ.

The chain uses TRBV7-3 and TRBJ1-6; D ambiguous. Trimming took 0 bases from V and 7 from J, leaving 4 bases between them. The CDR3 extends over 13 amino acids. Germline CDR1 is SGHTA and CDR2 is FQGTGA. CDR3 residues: CASSLTENSPLHF. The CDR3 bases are TGTGCCAGCAGCTTAACAGAGAATTCACCCCTCCACTTT.

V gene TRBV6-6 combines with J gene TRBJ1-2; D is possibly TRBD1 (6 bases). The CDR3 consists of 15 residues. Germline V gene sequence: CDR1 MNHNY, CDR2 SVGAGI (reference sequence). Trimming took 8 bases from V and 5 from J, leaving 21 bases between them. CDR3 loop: CASASPSRGPYGYTF. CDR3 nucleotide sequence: TGTGCCAGCGCCTCCCCGAGCAGGGGACCTTATGGCTACACCTTC.

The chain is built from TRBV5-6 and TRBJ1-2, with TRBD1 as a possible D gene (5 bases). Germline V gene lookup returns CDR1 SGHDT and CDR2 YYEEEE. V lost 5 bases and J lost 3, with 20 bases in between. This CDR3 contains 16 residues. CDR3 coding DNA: TGTGCCAGCAGGGACATATACGGGGGGGATGACTATGGCTACACCTTC. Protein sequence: CASRDIYGGDDYGYTF. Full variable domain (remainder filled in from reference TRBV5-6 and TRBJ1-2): DAGVTQSPTHLIKTRGQQVTLRCSPKSGHDTVSWYQQALGQGPQFIFQYYEEEERQRGNFPDRFSGHQFPNYSSELNVNALLLGDSALYLCASRDIYGGDDYGYTFGSGTRLTVV.

CDR3 sequence reads: CASSPGTGGNTEAFF. The CDR3 DNA reads TGTGCCAGCAGCCCCGGGACAGGGGGTAACACTGAAGCTTTCTTT. The rearrangement joins TRBV11-2 to TRBJ1-1; 11 bases agree with TRBD1. Germline V CDR1 and CDR2: SGHAT, FQNNGV. V was pared by 5 bases and J by 2 bases, with 4 bases of the junction left unmatched. The CDR3 has 15 amino acids. Drawing the rest from reference TRBV11-2 and TRBJ1-1, the complete variable domain is EAGVAQSPRYKIIEKRQSVAFWCNPISGHATLYWYQQILGQGPKLLIQFQNNGVVDDSQLPKDRFSAERLKGVDSTLKIQPAKLEDSAVYLCASSPGTGGNTEAFFGQGTRLTVV.

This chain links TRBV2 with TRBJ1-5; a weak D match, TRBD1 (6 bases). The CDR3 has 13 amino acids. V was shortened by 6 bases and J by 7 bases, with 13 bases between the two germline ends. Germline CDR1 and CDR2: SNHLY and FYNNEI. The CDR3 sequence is CASRPGVGQPQHF. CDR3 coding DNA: TGTGCCAGCAGACCAGGGGTGGGCCAGCCCCAGCATTTT.

CDR3 DNA: TGTGCCAGCTGGATCGGGACTTCGGGGGCCAACGTCCTGACTTTC. It is translated as CASWIGTSGANVLTF. The chain joins TRBV6-6 to TRBJ2-6, with a possible D match to TRBD2 (6 bases). V lost 8 bases and J 4 bases, leaving 15 bases between the germline ends. The germline V gene has CDR1 MNHNY and CDR2 SVGAGI (reference sequence). CDR3 size: 15 residues.

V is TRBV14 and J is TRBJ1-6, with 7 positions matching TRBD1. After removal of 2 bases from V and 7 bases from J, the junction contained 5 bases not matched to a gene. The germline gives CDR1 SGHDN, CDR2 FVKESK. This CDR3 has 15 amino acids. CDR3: CASSQNRGGNSPLHF. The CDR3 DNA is TGTGCCAGCAGCCAAAACAGGGGAGGAAATTCACCCCTCCACTTT.

The CDR3 sequence: CASSFGQGRGYTF. CDR3 coding DNA: TGCGCCAGCAGCTTTGGGCAGGGTAGGGGCTACACCTTC. This chain connects TRBV5-1 to TRBJ1-2; possibly TRBD1 for D (5 bases). This CDR3 is built from 13 residues. Germline V CDR1 and CDR2: SGHRS, YFSETQ. Trimming removed 2 bases from V and 8 bases from J, with 13 bases in between.

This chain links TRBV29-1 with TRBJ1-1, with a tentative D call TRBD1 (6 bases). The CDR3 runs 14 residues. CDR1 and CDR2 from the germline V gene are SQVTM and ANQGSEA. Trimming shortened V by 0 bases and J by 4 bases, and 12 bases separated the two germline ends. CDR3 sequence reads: CSVEDPGTSTEAFF. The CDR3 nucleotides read TGCAGCGTTGAAGACCCCGGGACAAGCACTGAAGCTTTCTTT.

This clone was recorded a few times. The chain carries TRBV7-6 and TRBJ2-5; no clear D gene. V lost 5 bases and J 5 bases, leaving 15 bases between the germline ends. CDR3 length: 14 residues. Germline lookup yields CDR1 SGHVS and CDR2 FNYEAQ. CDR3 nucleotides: TGTGCCAGCAGCCCCCTACCCCGCCTCGAGACCCAGTACTTC. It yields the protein CASSPLPRLETQYF.

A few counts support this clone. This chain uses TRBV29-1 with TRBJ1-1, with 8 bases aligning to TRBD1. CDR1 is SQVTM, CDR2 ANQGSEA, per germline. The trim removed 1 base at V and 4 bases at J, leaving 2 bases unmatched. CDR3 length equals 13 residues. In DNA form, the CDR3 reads TGCAGCGTTGAAGGACAGGGGAGCACTGAAGCTTTCTTT. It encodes CSVEGQGSTEAFF.

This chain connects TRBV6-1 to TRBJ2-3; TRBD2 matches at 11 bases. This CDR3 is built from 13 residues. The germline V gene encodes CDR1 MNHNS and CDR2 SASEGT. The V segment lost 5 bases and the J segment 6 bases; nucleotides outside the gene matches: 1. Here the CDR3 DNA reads TGTGCCAGCAGTTTAGCGGGGGGGGATACGCAGTATTTT. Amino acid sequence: CASSLAGGDTQYF.

Here the CDR3 DNA reads TGTGCCAGCAGCTTGAACCCGAACACTGAAGCTTTCTTT. The encoded protein is CASSLNPNTEAFF. The chain carries TRBV5-6 and TRBJ1-1; no definite D call. The germline V gene has CDR1 SGHDT and CDR2 YYEEEE. Trimming left V 1 base short and J 1 base short, with 5 bases between. The CDR3 loop spans 13 amino acids. Full variable domain (outside the CDR3, taken from reference TRBV5-6 and TRBJ1-1): DAGVTQSPTHLIKTRGQQVTLRCSPKSGHDTVSWYQQALGQGPQFIFQYYEEEERQRGNFPDRFSGHQFPNYSSELNVNALLLGDSALYLCASSLNPNTEAFFGQGTRLTVV.

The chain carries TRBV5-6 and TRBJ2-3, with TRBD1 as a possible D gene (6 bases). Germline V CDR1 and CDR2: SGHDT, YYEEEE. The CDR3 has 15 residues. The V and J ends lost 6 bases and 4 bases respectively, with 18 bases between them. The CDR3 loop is CASTVYREWADTQYF. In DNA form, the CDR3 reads TGTGCCAGCACCGTCTACAGGGAGTGGGCAGATACGCAGTATTTT.

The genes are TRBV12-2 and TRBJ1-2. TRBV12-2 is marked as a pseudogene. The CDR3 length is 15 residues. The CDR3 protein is CASCLTGLSFYGYTF. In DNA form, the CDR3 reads TGTGCAAGTTGTTTAACGGGACTTAGCTTCTATGGCTACACCTTC.

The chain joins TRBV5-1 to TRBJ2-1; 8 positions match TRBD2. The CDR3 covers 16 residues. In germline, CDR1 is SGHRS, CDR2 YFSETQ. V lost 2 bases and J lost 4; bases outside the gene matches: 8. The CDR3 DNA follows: TGCGCCAGCAGCTTCGCGGGGGGAGTCCGGTACAATGAGCAGTTCTTC. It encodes CASSFAGGVRYNEQFF.

The CDR3 region is CASSPSRRRGEQYF. CDR3 bases: TGTGCCAGCAGCCCCTCCCGGAGAAGGGGGGAGCAGTACTTC. This chain links TRBV7-2 with TRBJ2-7; the D gene is possibly TRBD1 (6 bases). Germline V gene sequence: CDR1 SGHTA, CDR2 FQGNSA. The CDR3 contains 14 residues. V was cut by 5 bases and J by 7 bases, with 18 bases left in between.

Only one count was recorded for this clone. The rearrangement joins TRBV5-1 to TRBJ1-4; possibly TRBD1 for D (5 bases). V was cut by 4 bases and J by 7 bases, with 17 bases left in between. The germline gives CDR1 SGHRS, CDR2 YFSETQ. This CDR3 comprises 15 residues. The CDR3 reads CASSAEGARGEKLFF. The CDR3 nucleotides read TGCGCCAGCAGCGCAGAAGGGGCGCGGGGTGAAAAACTGTTTTTT. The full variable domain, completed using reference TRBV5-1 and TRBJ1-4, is KAGVTQTPRYLIKTRGQQVTLSCSPISGHRSVSWYQQTPGQGLQFLFEYFSETQRNKGNFPGRFSGRQFSNSRSEMNVSTLELGDSALYLCASSAEGARGEKLFFGSGTQLSVL.